One sample yielded the 8 T cell receptor beta chains listed below, sequenced in a study of memory CD4+ T cells and cytomegalovirus serostatus (dated by TCRdb to about 2019). A FACSAria II was used to sort memory CD4+ T cells, defined as single viable CD3+CD4+CD8-CD45RO+ cells. The receptor library was made with the immunoSEQ multiplex PCR assay. Sourced from immuneACCESS, this table was stored by TCRdb with only in-frame sequences that have V and J called. A share of the clones is absent; for the studies checked, an unresolved V gene accounts for under half, and the remainder has no known explanation. Counted in this sample were some 60,000 clones; about three quarters of them appeared once. The ten largest account for approximately 0.99% of the sample. The source material was memory CD4+ T cells from blood. The receptors come from an adult in good health and CMV-seronegative.

The chain is built from TRBV7-2 and TRBJ2-7; perhaps TRBD2 as D (5 bases). This CDR3 has 15 amino acids. V lost 1 base and J 3 bases, leaving 13 bases between the germline ends. Germline V gene lookup returns CDR1 SGHTA and CDR2 FQGNSA. CDR3 nucleotides: TGTGCCAGCAGCTTAGTTGAGGGAAGGGACTACGAGCAGTACTTC. Protein sequence: CASSLVEGRDYEQYF.

This chain joins TRBV30 and TRBJ1-1; 7 bases are shared with TRBD1. V lost 0 bases, J lost 11 bases, and 12 bases stayed unmatched. Germline CDR1 and CDR2: GTSNPN and SVGIG (reference sequence). This CDR3 region has 14 residues. CDR3 sequence (DNA): TGTGCCTGGAGTGTAGGGACAGAACCTCGGAGGGCTTTCTTT. It translates to CAWSVGTEPRRAFF.

V gene TRBV10-3 combines with J gene TRBJ2-7, with D unresolved. The V and J ends lost 6 bases and 0 bases respectively, with 12 bases between them. The CDR3 has 14 amino acids. From germline, CDR1 is ENHRY and CDR2 SYGVKD. This chain's CDR3 is CAIRSSRSSYEQYF. The CDR3 DNA sequence: TGTGCCATCAGGTCTTCGAGAAGCTCCTACGAGCAGTACTTC.

The V and J genes are TRBV5-5 and TRBJ2-2; D remains unclear. This CDR3 is built from 15 residues. Germline loops: CDR1 SGHKS, CDR2 YYEKEE (reference sequence). The ends were cut back, 4 bases at V and 0 bases at J, with 10 bases in the middle. The CDR3 DNA sequence: TGTGCCAGCAGCCCGCCCACCGCGAACACCGGGGAGCTGTTTTTT. This translates into CASSPPTANTGELFF. Filled out from reference TRBV5-5 and TRBJ2-2, the complete variable domain reads DAGVTQSPTHLIKTRGQQVTLRCSPISGHKSVSWYQQVLGQGPQFIFQYYEKEERGRGNFPDRFSARQFPNYSSELNVNALLLGDSALYLCASSPPTANTGELFFGEGSRLTVL.

The J gene is TRBJ1-1, the V gene TRBV6-5; 7 nucleotides agree with TRBD1. The CDR3 length is 12 residues. Germline CDR1 is MNHEY and CDR2 is SVGAGI. Trimming removed 5 bases from V and 3 bases from J; junction bases left unmatched: 0. The CDR3 reads CASSDRDTEAFF. Here the CDR3 DNA reads TGTGCCAGCAGTGACAGGGACACTGAAGCTTTCTTT.

The V gene is TRBV28, the J gene TRBJ2-5; 7 bases fit TRBD1. The germline V gene encodes CDR1 MDHEN and CDR2 SYDVKM. The trim removed 5 bases at V and 5 bases at J, leaving 8 bases unmatched. The CDR3 sequence is 14 residues long. The CDR3 DNA sequence: TGTGCCAGCAGTGTCAGACAGGGCGTGGAGACCCAGTACTTC. It translates to CASSVRQGVETQYF.

In its sample, this clone was seen a few times. The chain employs TRBV7-8 and TRBJ2-7, with D maybe TRBD2 (6 bases). The CDR3 contains 15 residues. V lost 5 bases and J 9 bases, leaving 23 bases between the germline ends. CDR1 SGHVS and CDR2 FQNEAQ come from the germline V gene. CDR3: CASSPYRDLKAGQYF. Written as DNA, the CDR3 is TGTGCCAGCAGCCCATACCGGGACCTAAAAGCGGGGCAGTACTTC.

The chain couples TRBV5-4 to TRBJ1-2; TRBD1 aligns across 9 bases. Per germline, CDR1 SGHNT and CDR2 YYREEE (reference sequence). The V gene end was trimmed by 1 base and the J gene end by 3 bases; junction bases not matched to a gene: 10. CDR3 length: 17 amino acids. Here the CDR3 DNA reads TGTGCCAGCAGCTTGAATCGTTTGGACAGGGGACACTATGGCTACACCTTC. This codes for CASSLNRLDRGHYGYTF.